The 21 T cell receptor beta chains below were found in one sample sequenced in a study of blood T cell repertoires in COVID-19. The data were produced by immunoSEQ multiplex PCR, yet TCRdb's version contains in-frame clones alone and is incomplete. Altogether some 80,000 clones are present, 82% being singletons, with the ten largest covering approximately 7%. The sequenced material came from peripheral blood. The receptors come from a human donor in a cohort sampled during active COVID-19.

The chain recombines TRBV6-5 with TRBJ1-5; D is unresolved. The CDR3 length is 11 residues. V lost 8 bases to trimming and J lost 3 bases, with 5 bases between them. The germline CDR1 and CDR2 sequences are MNHEY and SVGAGI. CDR3 coding DNA: TGTGCCAGCGCCTACAATCAGCCCCAGCATTTT. It is translated as CASAYNQPQHF.

This sequence joins TRBV30 and TRBJ1-2; 12 nucleotides align to TRBD1. Germline lookup yields CDR1 GTSNPN and CDR2 SVGIG (reference sequence). The CDR3 has 15 amino acids. Trimming cost V 2 bases and J 8 bases; bases outside gene matches: 9. CDR3 amino acids: CAWSPSGTGGRGYTF. The CDR3 DNA follows: TGTGCCTGGAGTCCCTCCGGGACAGGGGGCCGAGGCTACACCTTC.

The chain uses TRBV5-8 and TRBJ1-5; D gene uncertain. CDR1 and CDR2 (germline): SGHTS, YDEGEE. CDR3 size: 15 residues. The V gene lost 0 bases and the J gene lost 1 base, with 8 bases spanning the gap. CDR3 residues: CASSLGYLSNQPQHF. The CDR3 nucleotides are TGTGCCAGCAGCTTGGGCTATTTGAGCAATCAGCCCCAGCATTTT.

This clone has more than one count but fewer than ten. The J gene is TRBJ2-7, the V gene TRBV7-8; TRBD1 agrees at 7 bases. This CDR3 has 15 residues. The germline CDR1 and CDR2 sequences are SGHVS and FQNEAQ. V dropped 1 base and J dropped 3; count of bases not matched to a gene: 6. CDR3 loop: CASSLEGTVSYEQYF. CDR3 coding DNA: TGTGCCAGCAGCTTAGAAGGGACAGTGAGCTACGAGCAGTACTTC.

The rearrangement joins TRBV5-1 to TRBJ2-7; 11 nucleotides align to TRBD2. After removal of 1 base from V and 4 bases from J, the junction contained 7 bases not matched to a gene. This CDR3 comprises 16 residues. Germline assignment: CDR1 SGHRS and CDR2 YFSETQ. CDR3 coding DNA: TGCGCCAGCAGCTTGTTTCCCGGGACTAGCGGATACGAGCAGTACTTC. This translates into CASSLFPGTSGYEQYF.

This rearrangement joins TRBV3-1 (or the pseudogene TRBV3-2) to TRBJ1-3; 7 nucleotides agree with TRBD1. The germline V gene has CDR1 LGHDT and CDR2 YNNKEL (reference sequence). The CDR3 length is 15 residues. V lost 2 bases, J lost 2 bases, and 3 bases stayed unmatched. The CDR3 is CASSQQGQAGNTIYF. The CDR3 nucleotides read TGTGCCAGCAGCCAACAAGGACAGGCTGGAAACACCATATATTTT.

J is TRBJ1-5 and V is TRBV18; D is possibly TRBD1 (6 bases). Germline V lookup: CDR1 KGHSH, CDR2 LQKENI. The germline V and J ends were trimmed by 2 bases and 5 bases, with 13 bases remaining between them. The CDR3 spans 15 residues. CDR3: CASSPWGGEDQPQHF. CDR3 DNA: TGTGCCAGCTCACCATGGGGGGGCGAGGATCAGCCCCAGCATTTT. Filled out from reference TRBV18 and TRBJ1-5, the complete variable domain reads NAGVMQNPRHLVRRRGQEARLRCSPMKGHSHVYWYRQLPEEGLKFMVYLQKENIIDESGMPKERFSAEFPKEGPSILRIQQVVRGDSAAYFCASSPWGGEDQPQHFGDGTRLSIL.

The chain joins TRBV5-5 to TRBJ1-6; possibly TRBD1 for D (6 bases). The germline V gene has CDR1 SGHKS and CDR2 YYEKEE (reference sequence). V was pared by 5 bases and J by 9 bases, with 18 bases between. The CDR3 runs to 15 residues. The CDR3 spells CASRLLQGAISPLHF. The CDR3 nucleotides read TGTGCCAGCAGACTACTACAGGGTGCGATTTCACCCCTCCACTTT.

This chain connects TRBV10-1 to TRBJ1-6; 8 bases agree with TRBD1. Germline values: CDR1 WNHNN, CDR2 SYGVQD (reference sequence). Trimming cost V 9 bases and J 0 bases; bases outside gene matches: 4. This CDR3 is built from 15 residues. The CDR3 spells CARGQAPSYNSPLHF. The CDR3 coding sequence is TGCGCCAGGGGACAGGCCCCCTCCTATAATTCACCCCTCCACTTT.

V is TRBV29-1 and J is TRBJ1-1, with 7 bases lining up with TRBD1. Germline loops: CDR1 SQVTM, CDR2 ANQGSEA. Trimming removed 5 bases from V and 5 bases from J; junction bases left unmatched: 11. The CDR3 has 14 amino acids. The CDR3 protein is CSVPDRPMRTEAFF. CDR3 in DNA: TGCAGCGTTCCGGACAGGCCCATGAGGACTGAAGCTTTCTTT.

This clone was recorded once. V gene TRBV27 combines with J gene TRBJ1-1, with 9 positions matching TRBD1. The V and J ends lost 4 bases and 6 bases, in that order; junction bases with no gene match: 9. The CDR3 has 15 residues. In germline, CDR1 is MNHEY, CDR2 SMNVEV (reference sequence). CDR3 in amino acids: CASSSTDRGVSEAFF. CDR3 sequence (DNA): TGTGCCAGCAGTTCAACGGACAGGGGTGTTTCTGAAGCTTTCTTT.

The chain is built from TRBV11-1 and TRBJ1-6; D might be TRBD1 (6 bases). V gave up 5 bases and J gave up 7 bases, with 18 bases separating them. The CDR3 spans 16 residues. Per germline, CDR1 SGHAT and CDR2 FQDESV (reference sequence). The CDR3 region is CASSPRTGTQNSPLHF. For the CDR3, the DNA is TGTGCCAGCAGCCCCCGAACCGGGACACAGAATTCACCCCTCCACTTT. Full variable domain (missing parts from reference TRBV11-1 and TRBJ1-6): EAEVAQSPRYKITEKSQAVAFWCDPISGHATLYWYRQILGQGPELLVQFQDESVVDDSQLPKDRFSAERLKGVDSTLKIQPAELGDSAMYLCASSPRTGTQNSPLHFGNGTRLTVT.

This rearrangement joins TRBV2 to TRBJ2-2; TRBD1 matches 10 bases. Losses at the gene ends were 4 bases for V and 4 bases for J; bases not matched to a gene: 3. The CDR3 has 15 residues. The V gene's germline CDR1 is SNHLY and CDR2 FYNNEI. The CDR3 is CASSVGTGVTGELFF. The CDR3, as DNA: TGTGCCAGCAGTGTCGGGACAGGGGTCACCGGGGAGCTGTTTTTT.

The genes are TRBV3-1 (or the pseudogene TRBV3-2) and TRBJ2-5; 7 nucleotides match TRBD2. CDR3 length equals 15 residues. Germline V gives CDR1 LGHDT, CDR2 YNNKEL (reference sequence). V trimming: 0 bases; J trimming: 5 bases; junction bases outside the gene matches: 6. The CDR3 DNA follows: TGTGCCAGCAGCCAAGATGCGGGGAGGGCCGAGACCCAGTACTTC. Translated: CASSQDAGRAETQYF.

The V gene is TRBV19, the J gene TRBJ2-7, with 7 nucleotides matching TRBD1. V gave up 3 bases and J gave up 3 bases; unmatched junction bases: 8. Per the germline V gene, CDR1 is LNHDA and CDR2 is SQIVND (reference sequence). The length of the CDR3 is 15 residues. CDR3: CASSMALGQVYEQYF. CDR3 bases: TGTGCCAGTAGTATGGCGTTAGGACAGGTCTACGAGCAGTACTTC.

The DNA for the CDR3 is TGTGCCAGCAGACAGGGCTTTGGGGCCAACGTCCTGACTTTC. The encoded protein is CASRQGFGANVLTF. The rearrangement links TRBV6-5 to TRBJ2-6; a possible D gene is TRBD1 (6 bases). V lost 6 bases and J 3 bases, leaving 9 bases between the germline ends. Per germline, CDR1 MNHEY and CDR2 SVGAGI. This CDR3 contains 14 residues.

The CDR3 region has the DNA TGTGCCAGCAGTTACCGGACAGGGGAGGCCCTCGAGCAGTACTTC. Its translation: CASSYRTGEALEQYF. The gene calls are TRBV6-5 and TRBJ2-7, with TRBD1 matching over 9 bases. V lost 2 bases, J lost 6 bases, and 8 bases stayed unmatched. Germline V lookup: CDR1 MNHEY, CDR2 SVGAGI. CDR3 length equals 15 residues.

The chain has TRBV7-9 and TRBJ1-2; D gene unclear. The CDR3 is 12 residues long. Germline CDR1 is SEHNR and CDR2 is FQNEAQ (reference sequence). V gave up 1 base and J gave up 4 bases, with 4 bases separating them. The CDR3, as DNA: TGTGCCAGCAGCTTAGTCTCCTATGGCTACACCTTC. As protein: CASSLVSYGYTF.

For this clone: One end of the junction varies from germline; a read error may be responsible. The chain carries TRBV11-2 and TRBJ1-1, with D uncertain. Looked up from germline, CDR1 is SGHAT and CDR2 is FQNNGV. This CDR3 is 14 amino acids long. The CDR3 DNA follows: TGTGCCAGCAGCTTAGATTTCCGACGCCACCTAGGTCTCTTT. It is translated as CASSLDFRRHLGLF.

The rearrangement joins TRBV6-5 to TRBJ1-2, with D unclear. Trimming removed 5 bases at V and 5 bases at J, with 18 bases between. The CDR3 runs 15 residues. Germline loops: CDR1 MNHEY, CDR2 SVGAGI. CDR3 bases: TGTGCCAGCAGTCCTACTCCAGAGGAGGGATATGGCTACACCTTC. It codes for CASSPTPEEGYGYTF.

This rearrangement joins TRBV7-3 to TRBJ2-7, with D possibly TRBD2 on 6 matching bases. The CDR3 extends over 15 amino acids. The germline gives CDR1 SGHTA, CDR2 FQGTGA. V was cut by 5 bases and J by 4 bases, with 18 bases left in between. The CDR3 sequence is CASSLHGGSEYEQYF. DNA of the CDR3: TGTGCCAGCAGCCTTCATGGGGGGTCTGAATACGAGCAGTACTTC.